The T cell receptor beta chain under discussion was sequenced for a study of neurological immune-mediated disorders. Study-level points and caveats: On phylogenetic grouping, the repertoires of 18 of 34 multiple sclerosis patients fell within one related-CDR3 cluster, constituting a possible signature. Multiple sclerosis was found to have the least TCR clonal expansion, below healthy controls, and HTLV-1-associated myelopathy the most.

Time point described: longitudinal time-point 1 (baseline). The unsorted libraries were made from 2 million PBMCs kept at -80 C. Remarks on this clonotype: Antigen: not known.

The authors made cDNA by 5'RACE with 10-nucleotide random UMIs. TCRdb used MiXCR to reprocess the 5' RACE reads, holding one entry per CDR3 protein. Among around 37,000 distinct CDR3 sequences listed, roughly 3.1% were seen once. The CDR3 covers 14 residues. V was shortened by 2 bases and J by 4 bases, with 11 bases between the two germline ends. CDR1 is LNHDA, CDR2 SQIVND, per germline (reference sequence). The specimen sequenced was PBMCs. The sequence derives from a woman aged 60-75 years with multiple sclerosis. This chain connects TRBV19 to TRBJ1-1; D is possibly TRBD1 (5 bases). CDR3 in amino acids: CASSIRGMSTEAFF. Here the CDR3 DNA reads TGTGCCAGTAGTATACGGGGGATGAGCACTGAAGCTTTCTTT.